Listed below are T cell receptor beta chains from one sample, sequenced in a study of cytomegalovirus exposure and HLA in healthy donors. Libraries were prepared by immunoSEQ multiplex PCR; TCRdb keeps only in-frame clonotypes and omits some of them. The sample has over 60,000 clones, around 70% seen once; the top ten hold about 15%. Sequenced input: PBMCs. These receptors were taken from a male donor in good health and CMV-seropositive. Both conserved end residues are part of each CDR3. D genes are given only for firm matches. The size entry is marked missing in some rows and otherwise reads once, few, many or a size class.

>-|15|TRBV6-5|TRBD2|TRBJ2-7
TGTGCCAGCAGTTACGTAGCGGGGGGGGTTTACGAGCAGTACTTC
CASSYVAGGVYEQYF
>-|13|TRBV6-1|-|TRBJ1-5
TGTGCCACTGCGACAGTTAGTTATCAGCCCCAGCATTTT
CATATVSYQPQHF
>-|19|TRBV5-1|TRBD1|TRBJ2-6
TGCGCCAGCAGCCCAGCTAGGGGACAGGGGCTCTCTGGGGCCAACGTCCTGACTTTC
CASSPARGQGLSGANVLTF
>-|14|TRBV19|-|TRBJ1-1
TGTGCCAGCACTCCCGGGACAATGAACACTGAAGCTTTCTTT
CASTPGTMNTEAFF
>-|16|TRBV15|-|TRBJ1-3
TGTGCCACCAGCAGAGGGGCTGGACTAGATGGAAACACCATATATTTT
CATSRGAGLDGNTIYF
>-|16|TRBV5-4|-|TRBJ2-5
TGTGCCAGCAGCTTGGTGGCAGGGTTTATAGTGGAGACCCAGTACTTC
CASSLVAGFIVETQYF
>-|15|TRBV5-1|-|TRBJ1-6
TGCGCCAGCAGCTTACCGGTAGGGGATAATTCACCCCTCCACTTT
CASSLPVGDNSPLHF
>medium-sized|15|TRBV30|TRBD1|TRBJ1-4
TGTGCCTGGAGTAGTTTCGCAGGGGGCAGTGAAAAACTGTTTTTT
CAWSSFAGGSEKLFF
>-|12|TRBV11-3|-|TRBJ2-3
TGTGCCAGCAGCCAGAGCACAGATACGCAGTATTTT
CASSQSTDTQYF
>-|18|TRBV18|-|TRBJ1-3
TGTGCCAGCTCACCACCTAGCCCAGACCGAAATTCGGGAAACACCATATATTTT
CASSPPSPDRNSGNTIYF
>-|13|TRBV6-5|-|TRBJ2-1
TGTGCCACCCAAGACAGCACGACCAATGAGCAGTTCTTC
CATQDSTTNEQFF
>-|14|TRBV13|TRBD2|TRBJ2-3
TGTGCCAGCGGCCTAGCGGGAGGGATAGATACGCAGTATTTT
CASGLAGGIDTQYF
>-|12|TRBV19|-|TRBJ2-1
TGTGCCAGTAATGGGGGGAGTAGTTTTAAGTTCTTC
CASNGGSSFKFF
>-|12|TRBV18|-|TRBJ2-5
TGTGCCAGCTCATCCCTCCAAGAGACCCAGTACTTC
CASSSLQETQYF
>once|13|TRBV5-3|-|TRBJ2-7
TGTGCCAGAAGCTTGGCGGACAGTTACGAGCAGTACTTC
CARSLADSYEQYF
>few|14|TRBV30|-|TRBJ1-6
TGTGCCTGGGCTCTCTTAGGGAGGGGGTCACCCCTCCACTTT
CAWALLGRGSPLHF